These T cell receptor beta chains were read from a single sample in a study of cytomegalovirus exposure and HLA in healthy donors. Method: immunoSEQ multiplex PCR; TCRdb's copy keeps in-frame clones and lacks some. Of some 84,000 clones listed, roughly 93% were seen once; the top ten hold 2% to 2.5%. Material for sequencing was PBMCs. These receptors originate from a man aged 30 to 45 in good health and CMV-seronegative. CDR3s include the opening cysteine and the closing phenylalanine or tryptophan. Fields, in order: D gene, CDR3 length, clone size, V gene, J gene, CDR3 protein, CDR3 DNA. D genes are given only for firm matches. Clone size is stated in some rows and not others, as once, few, many or a class when expanded.

-,12,-,TRBV11-2,TRBJ2-7,CASSQGADEQYF,TGTGCCAGCAGCCAAGGTGCGGACGAGCAGTACTTC
TRBD1,13,-,TRBV6-5,TRBJ1-2,CASSLDRDYGYTF,TGTGCCAGCAGTTTGGACAGGGACTATGGCTACACCTTC
TRBD1,15,-,TRBV6-5,TRBJ1-1,CASSPWTGRNTEAFF,TGTGCCAGCAGCCCCTGGACAGGGAGGAACACTGAAGCTTTCTTT
-,15,-,TRBV6-1,TRBJ1-1,CASSAHRDPNTEAFF,TGTGCCAGCAGTGCCCACAGGGACCCTAACACTGAAGCTTTCTTT
TRBD1,15,once,TRBV9,TRBJ2-1,CASSARDSGTDEQFF,TGTGCCAGCAGCGCCCGGGACAGTGGTACTGATGAGCAGTTCTTC
-,16,-,TRBV18,TRBJ2-2,CASSPFRERATGELFF,TGTGCCAGCTCACCATTCCGGGAGCGGGCCACCGGGGAGCTGTTTTTT
TRBD1,16,-,TRBV6-5,TRBJ2-5,CASSYSGGQGGETQYF,TGTGCCAGCAGTTACTCGGGCGGACAGGGAGGAGAGACCCAGTACTTC
-,15,-,TRBV4-1,TRBJ1-1,CASSQDGGKNTEAFF,TGCGCCAGCAGCCAAGATGGCGGGAAAAACACTGAAGCTTTCTTT
-,14,-,TRBV6-1,TRBJ2-1,CASSEDSGVNEQFF,TGTGCCAGCAGTGAAGATTCAGGGGTCAATGAGCAGTTCTTC
-,13,few,TRBV19,TRBJ1-1,CASGENLNTEAFF,TGTGCCAGTGGGGAGAACTTGAACACTGAAGCTTTCTTT
TRBD1,14,-,TRBV27,TRBJ1-1,CASSLGTANTEAFF,TGTGCCAGCAGTCTCGGGACAGCGAACACTGAAGCTTTCTTT
TRBD1,15,-,TRBV10-3,TRBJ2-5,CAIKPGQGPQETQYF,TGTGCCATCAAACCGGGACAGGGACCACAAGAGACCCAGTACTTC
TRBD2,17,-,TRBV9,TRBJ2-3,CASSVGGTSGSTDTQYF,TGTGCCAGCAGCGTAGGGGGGACTAGCGGGAGTACAGATACGCAGTATTTT
-,13,-,TRBV5-1,TRBJ1-2,CASSLTDNYGYTF,TGCGCCAGCAGCTTGACAGATAACTATGGCTACACCTTC
TRBD2,14,-,TRBV2,TRBJ2-7,CASSATTSFHEQYF,TGTGCCAGCAGCGCTACGACTAGCTTCCACGAGCAGTACTTC
-,14,-,TRBV28,TRBJ2-7,CASSLPTFSYEQYF,TGTGCCAGCAGCCTTCCGACTTTTTCCTACGAGCAGTACTTC
-,15,-,TRBV9,TRBJ1-1,CASSGTTGLATEAFF,TGTGCCAGCAGCGGAACGACAGGTCTGGCCACTGAAGCTTTCTTT
-,18,-,TRBV11-2,TRBJ2-7,CASTPPSGGPNPSYEQYF,TGTGCCAGCACTCCGCCGAGTGGGGGCCCTAACCCCTCCTACGAGCAGTACTTC
TRBD1,14,-,TRBV2,TRBJ1-4,CASSEVRGPEKLFF,TGTGCCAGCAGTGAAGTTAGGGGGCCTGAAAAACTGTTTTTT
-,14,-,TRBV7-9,TRBJ2-7,CASSTKGGADEQYF,TGTGCCAGCAGCACCAAAGGGGGGGCCGACGAGCAGTACTTC
-,13,-,TRBV11-2,TRBJ1-1,CASSLRENTEAFF,TGTGCCAGCAGCTTAAGAGAGAACACTGAAGCTTTCTTT
-,14,-,TRBV9,TRBJ2-1,CASSVESVRNEQFF,TGTGCCAGCAGCGTAGAGAGCGTGCGCAATGAGCAGTTCTTC
TRBD1,16,-,TRBV11-2,TRBJ1-1,CASSPGQGVMNTEAFF,TGTGCCAGCAGCCCGGGACAGGGGGTAATGAACACTGAAGCTTTCTTT
TRBD2,17,-,TRBV11-1,TRBJ2-1,CASSPSGLAADRMEQFF,TGTGCCAGCAGCCCGAGCGGACTAGCGGCGGATCGGATGGAGCAGTTCTTC
-,13,-,TRBV11-2,TRBJ1-5,CASSLETNQPQHF,TGTGCCAGCAGCTTAGAGACAAATCAGCCCCAGCATTTT
TRBD2,15,-,TRBV5-4,TRBJ2-2,CASSDISGSPGELFF,TGTGCCAGCAGCGATATTAGCGGGAGCCCCGGGGAGCTGTTTTTT
TRBD1,15,-,TRBV5-1,TRBJ2-1,CASSLLTTGDNEQFF,TGCGCCAGCAGCTTGTTGACGACAGGGGACAATGAGCAGTTCTTC
TRBD2,14,-,TRBV6-1,TRBJ2-7,CASRPGGTGYEQYF,TGTGCCTCCCGCCCGGGAGGGACCGGGTACGAGCAGTACTTC
TRBD1,16,-,TRBV10-3,TRBJ2-1,CAISEPGQGGDNEQFF,TGTGCCATCAGTGAGCCCGGACAGGGGGGGGACAATGAGCAGTTCTTC
-,12,-,TRBV15,TRBJ2-3,CATSSRGDTQYF,TGTGCCACCAGCAGCAGGGGAGATACGCAGTATTTT
TRBD2,16,-,TRBV13,TRBJ2-1,CASSLQAGLSYNEQFF,TGTGCCAGCAGCTTACAAGCGGGACTATCCTACAATGAGCAGTTCTTC
TRBD2,15,-,TRBV6-4,TRBJ2-7,CASSEASGITYEQYF,TGTGCCAGCAGCGAAGCTAGCGGGATAACCTACGAGCAGTACTTC
TRBD2,15,-,TRBV5-6,TRBJ2-7,CASSPPRGDSYEQYF,TGTGCCAGCAGCCCCCCTCGGGGGGACTCCTACGAGCAGTACTTC
-,15,-,TRBV7-9,TRBJ2-3,CASSLAGAGTDTQYF,TGTGCCAGCAGCTTAGCGGGGGCCGGCACAGATACGCAGTATTTT
-,14,-,TRBV6-1,TRBJ1-5,CASRDGGDNQPQHF,TGTGCCAGCAGGGATGGCGGAGACAATCAGCCCCAGCATTTT